Listed below are T cell receptor beta chains from one sample, sequenced in a study of cytomegalovirus exposure and HLA in healthy donors. Only in-frame clones appear in the TCRdb table, and some are missing; sequencing was by immunoSEQ multiplex PCR. The profile shows about 110,000 clones, roughly 80% of them singletons. The sample consisted of PBMCs. These receptors were obtained from a middle-aged man in good health and CMV-seronegative. CDR3s include the opening cysteine and the closing phenylalanine or tryptophan. Fields, in order: CDR3 protein, CDR3 DNA, J gene, D gene, V gene, clone size. D genes are given only for firm matches. Some rows mark clone size as missing; the rest say once, few, many or name a class of expanded clone.

CASSLGGPSTDTQYF | TGTGCCAGCAGCCTCGGGGGGCCATCCACAGATACGCAGTATTTT | TRBJ2-3 | NA | TRBV5-4 | NA
CASSRLAAHFYEQYF | TGTGCCAGCAGCCGTCTAGCGGCCCACTTCTACGAGCAGTACTTC | TRBJ2-7 | NA | TRBV21-1 | NA
CSVLQGEDRGYTF | TGCAGCGTTCTACAGGGAGAGGATCGTGGCTACACCTTC | TRBJ1-2 | NA | TRBV29-1 | NA
CASSPTPGTEAFF | TGTGCCAGCAGCCCAACACCAGGGACTGAAGCTTTCTTT | TRBJ1-1 | NA | TRBV5-5 | few
CASPLWGGIDSPLHF | TGTGCCAGCCCCCTATGGGGGGGGATTGATTCACCCCTCCACTTT | TRBJ1-6 | NA | TRBV2 | NA
CAISELGEAGELFF | TGTGCCATCAGTGAGTTAGGGGAAGCCGGGGAGCTGTTTTTT | TRBJ2-2 | NA | TRBV10-3 | NA
CASSGTGGSLTDTQYF | TGTGCCAGCAGCGGTACAGGGGGCTCTCTGACAGATACGCAGTATTTT | TRBJ2-3 | TRBD1 | TRBV9 | NA
CASSTIPGAGGGGELFF | TGTGCCAGTAGTACAATCCCCGGGGCAGGGGGCGGCGGGGAGCTGTTTTTT | TRBJ2-2 | TRBD1 | TRBV19 | NA
CASNIQGTDTQYF | TGTGCCAGCAATATTCAGGGAACAGATACGCAGTATTTT | TRBJ2-3 | NA | TRBV2 | NA
CASKRLAGGDEQFF | TGTGCCAGCAAAAGGCTAGCGGGGGGAGATGAGCAGTTCTTC | TRBJ2-1 | TRBD2 | TRBV6-4 | NA
CASRVSRQPQHF | TGTGCCAGCAGGGTTTCCAGGCAGCCCCAGCATTTT | TRBJ1-5 | NA | TRBV19 | once
CASSPRTGEKGSPLHF | TGTGCCAGCAGCCCCCGGACAGGGGAAAAAGGTTCACCCCTCCACTTT | TRBJ1-6 | TRBD1 | TRBV9 | NA
CSSSHGGTEAFF | TGTTCCAGCAGCCACGGGGGAACAGAAGCTTTCTTT | TRBJ1-1 | NA | TRBV7-9 | NA
CTSSRRDRLAGAADTQYF | TGCACCAGCAGCCGGAGGGACAGACTAGCGGGGGCGGCAGATACGCAGTATTTT | TRBJ2-3 | NA | TRBV1 | NA
CAINEGVVRETQYF | TGTGCCATCAACGAAGGGGTTGTAAGGGAGACCCAGTACTTC | TRBJ2-5 | NA | TRBV10-3 | NA
CASSLAGSSNYGYTF | TGTGCCAGCAGCTTGGCCGGGTCCAGTAACTATGGCTACACCTTC | TRBJ1-2 | NA | TRBV5-6 | NA
CASSQVAAGRQREKLFF | TGCGCCAGCAGCCAAGTAGCTGCGGGTAGGCAGAGGGAAAAGCTGTTTTTT | TRBJ1-4 | NA | TRBV4-1 | NA
CASSYDREAFF | TGTGCCAGCAGTTACGACAGGGAAGCTTTCTTT | TRBJ1-1 | NA | TRBV7-9 | NA
CASSLDLGQDYGYPF | TGTGCCAGCAGCTTAGACCTGGGCCAAGACTATGGCTACCCCTTC | TRBJ1-2 | NA | TRBV7-2 | once
CASSSDSNGYTF | TGTGCCAGCAGCTCCGACAGCAACGGCTACACCTTC | TRBJ1-2 | NA | TRBV7-9 | NA
CASSLLRNEQFF | TGTGCCAGTAGTCTCCTCAGGAATGAGCAGTTCTTC | TRBJ2-1 | NA | TRBV19 | NA
CASGPSGSGGDTQYF | TGTGCCAGCGGCCCCTCGGGGTCGGGGGGAGATACGCAGTATTTT | TRBJ2-3 | TRBD2 | TRBV6-1 | NA
CSARDRGSQHF | TGCAGTGCTAGAGATAGAGGGTCCCAGCATTTT | TRBJ1-5 | NA | TRBV20-1 | few
CASSLNRQGAQHF | TGTGCCAGCAGTTTAAACCGTCAAGGGGCCCAGCATTTT | TRBJ1-5 | NA | TRBV27 | NA